This T cell receptor beta chain originates from a study of shared clonotypes between healthy human individuals. Germline lookup yields CDR1 MGHRA and CDR2 YSYEKL. The germline V and J ends were trimmed by 0 bases and 6 bases, with 6 bases remaining between them. CDR3 size: 13 residues. The data were produced by immunoSEQ multiplex PCR, yet TCRdb's version contains in-frame clones alone and is incomplete. The table has some 490,000 clones, almost 80% seen once. Caucasian adults residing in Nashville, Tennessee made up all the donors. The sequenced sample was PBMCs. The genes are TRBV4-1 and TRBJ1-5; D is ambiguous. This sequence was found in a woman between 40 and 55 years old in good health. Some clones in this sample may be carry-over from other donors' samples. In nucleotides, the CDR3 is TGCGCCAGCAGCCAAGATGGGAGTCAGCCCCAGCATTTT. Amino acids: CASSQDGSQPQHF.